This passage covers 29 T cell receptor beta chains from one sample sequenced in a study of T cell responses to AZD1222 COVID-19 vaccine (TCRdb year 2021). Library prep was done by the immunoSEQ multiplex PCR assay. The table was pulled from immuneACCESS by TCRdb, which kept in-frame rearrangements only. Such tables lose some clones; where checked, under half of the loss comes from unresolved V genes, and the rest has no known cause. For this sample the table gives about 140,000 clones, of which roughly 88% were detected only once. The ten largest clones represent around 3% of the sample. The time point tag for this specimen amounts to: baseline before first vaccination. The sequencing here drew on peripheral blood, taken on day 0 of AZD1222 vaccination. These receptors were taken from an adult in good health.

The chain recombines TRBV2 with TRBJ1-2; 7 bases agree with TRBD1. The CDR3 has 17 residues. J lost 6 bases, V lost 6 bases, and 19 bases had no gene match. The germline CDR1 and CDR2 sequences are SNHLY and FYNNEI. The CDR3 region is CASRQEGGGLTLNGYTF. CDR3 bases: TGTGCCAGCAGACAAGAGGGAGGGGGCCTGACCCTCAATGGCTACACCTTC.

The rearrangement links TRBV20-1 to TRBJ2-1; 10 bases align to TRBD2. Germline CDR1 is DFQATT and CDR2 is SNEGSKA (reference sequence). This CDR3 has 15 amino acids. Germline trimming cut 3 bases from V and 0 bases from J; bases unmatched to any gene: 2. The CDR3: CSASSSGSSYNEQFF. The DNA of the CDR3 is TGCAGTGCTAGTTCTAGCGGGAGCTCCTACAATGAGCAGTTCTTC.

The genes are TRBV6-1 and TRBJ1-2; no clear D gene. The CDR3 is 15 amino acids. CDR1 is MNHNS and CDR2 is SASEGT in the germline V gene. V was shortened by 2 bases and J by 0 bases, with 10 bases between the two germline ends. The CDR3: CASSESPQPNYGYTF. The DNA for the CDR3 is TGTGCCAGCAGTGAATCGCCTCAGCCTAACTATGGCTACACCTTC.

V gene TRBV3-1 (or the pseudogene TRBV3-2) combines with J gene TRBJ1-2; 7 bases are shared with TRBD1. Germline CDR1 reads LGHDT; CDR2 reads YNNKEL (reference sequence). V shed 3 bases, J shed 7 bases, and the junction held 5 bases outside the gene matches. This CDR3 contains 13 residues. In DNA form, the CDR3 reads TGTGCCAGCAGCCACGGACAGGCCTCTGGCTACACCTTC. This codes for CASSHGQASGYTF.

The rearrangement uses TRBV11-2 and TRBJ2-2; D not resolved. The CDR3 spans 17 residues. In germline, CDR1 is SGHAT, CDR2 FQNNGV. Trimming removed 4 bases from V and 0 bases from J, with 15 bases in between. The CDR3 spells CASSSTAHRANTGELFF. CDR3 DNA: TGTGCCAGCAGCTCCACGGCTCACCGTGCGAACACCGGGGAGCTGTTTTTT.

The CDR3, as DNA: TGTGCCAGCAGCCCGGTGGTGTCTGGGGCCAACGTCCTGACTTTC. It yields the protein CASSPVVSGANVLTF. J is TRBJ2-6 and V is TRBV7-2, with D uncertain. This CDR3 region has 15 residues. The germline V gene has CDR1 SGHTA and CDR2 FQGNSA. Between the trimmed V and J ends, which lost 5 bases and 1 base, there was a span of 9 bases.

This rearrangement joins TRBV3-1 (or the pseudogene TRBV3-2) to TRBJ1-3; perhaps TRBD1 as D (5 bases). The CDR3 has 14 amino acids. The V end was cut by 1 base, the J end by 7 bases, with 11 bases between. Germline V gene lookup returns CDR1 LGHDT and CDR2 YNNKEL (reference sequence). The CDR3 DNA follows: TGTGCCAGCAGCCAAGGGGGGACCGCCAACACCATATATTTT. Translated, it gives CASSQGGTANTIYF.

The J gene is TRBJ1-1, the V gene TRBV30; weak D call: TRBD1 (5 bases). CDR1 and CDR2 (germline): GTSNPN, SVGIG (reference sequence). Deletions cut 0 bases from V and 1 base from J, with 9 bases between. This CDR3 region has 14 residues. The CDR3 nucleotides read TGTGCCTGGAGTGTAGGGGCCCCGAACACTGAAGCTTTCTTT. Amino acid sequence: CAWSVGAPNTEAFF.

The rearrangement joins TRBV29-1 to TRBJ2-2, with D unclear. Germline V gene lookup returns CDR1 SQVTM and CDR2 ANQGSEA. The CDR3 extends over 13 amino acids. Trimming stripped 5 bases from V and 1 base from J, with 8 bases between. CDR3 in amino acids: CSVRAVNTGELFF. CDR3 nucleotide sequence: TGCAGCGTTCGCGCGGTGAACACCGGGGAGCTGTTTTTT.

The J gene is TRBJ1-5, the V gene TRBV6-1; D ambiguous. V lost 2 bases to trimming and J lost 1 base, with 9 bases between them. Germline assignment: CDR1 MNHNS and CDR2 SASEGT. The CDR3 has 15 residues. For the CDR3, the DNA is TGTGCCAGCAGTGAACAGGACGGGAGCAATCAGCCCCAGCATTTT. Translated: CASSEQDGSNQPQHF.

This clone was counted once. The V and J genes are TRBV29-1 and TRBJ1-5, with 7 positions matching TRBD1. This CDR3 is 13 amino acids long. CDR1 SQVTM and CDR2 ANQGSEA come from the germline V gene. Trimming removed 4 bases from V and 5 bases from J; junction bases left unmatched: 5. CDR3 bases: TGCAGCGTTGGGACAGGTTATCATCAGCCCCAGCATTTT. Its translation is CSVGTGYHQPQHF.

This chain uses TRBV7-2 with TRBJ2-7; 8 bases map to TRBD2. The CDR3 consists of 19 residues. Germline V CDR1 and CDR2: SGHTA, FQGNSA. Trimming at V came to 1 base and at J to 3 bases, leaving 17 bases not matched to a gene. Written as DNA, the CDR3 is TGTGCCAGCAGCTTAGGACCCCCTGCGGGAGGTGCGCTCGTCTACGAGCAGTACTTC. It codes for CASSLGPPAGGALVYEQYF.

This clone was seen a single time. V gene TRBV9 combines with J gene TRBJ1-1; no definite D call. V was shortened by 0 bases and J by 7 bases, with 13 bases between the two germline ends. CDR1 is SGDLS and CDR2 is YYNGEE in the germline V gene. The length of the CDR3 is 14 residues. CDR3 DNA sequence: TGTGCCAGCAGCGTAGCTTCTTTCTTTAGTGAAGCTTTCTTT. Its translation: CASSVASFFSEAFF.

As to this clone: Other nucleotide sequences in the sample specify the same CDR3. CDR3 nucleotides: TGTGCCAGTAGTATCATCTATAGCAATCAGCCCCAGCATTTT. Residues: CASSIIYSNQPQHF. The J gene is TRBJ1-5, the V gene TRBV19, with D unclear. This CDR3 contains 14 residues. Germline V CDR1 and CDR2: LNHDA, SQIVND (reference sequence). V was cut by 3 bases and J by 0 bases, with 6 bases left in between.

The chain links TRBV9 to TRBJ2-1; D is undetermined. This CDR3 region has 15 residues. Per the germline V gene, CDR1 is SGDLS and CDR2 is YYNGEE. V lost 0 bases, J lost 0 bases, and 7 bases lay in between. The CDR3 is CASSVEDNSYNEQFF. Here the CDR3 DNA reads TGTGCCAGCAGCGTAGAAGACAACTCCTACAATGAGCAGTTCTTC.

This clone was seen more than once but under ten times. The chain employs TRBV7-8 and TRBJ1-5; D unclear. The V gene lost 1 base and the J gene lost 4 bases, with 11 bases spanning the gap. Germline CDR1 and CDR2: SGHVS and FQNEAQ. This CDR3 has 15 residues. CDR3 sequence (DNA): TGTGCCAGCAGCTTAGGTTCCGGGAATAATCAGCCCCAGCATTTT. Translation: CASSLGSGNNQPQHF.

By share, this clone ranks as medium-sized. This sequence joins TRBV15 and TRBJ1-4; no clear D gene. Germline lookup yields CDR1 LNHNV and CDR2 YYDKDF (reference sequence). CDR3 length: 14 amino acids. Trimming took off 3 bases at V and 16 bases at J, with 21 bases between the two ends. CDR3 DNA sequence: TGTGCCACCAGCAGGGAGGAGTGGCGGGAAAAAAGGTTTTTT. Residues: CATSREEWREKRFF.

As concerns this clone: The identical CDR3 is also encoded by other nucleotide sequences in the sample. The chain is built from TRBV6-5 and TRBJ1-3; D might be TRBD1 (5 bases). V shed 2 bases and J shed 1 base, with 9 bases lying between them. The length of the CDR3 is 15 residues. Per germline, CDR1 MNHEY and CDR2 SVGAGI. CDR3 in amino acids: CASSYRGGSGNTIYF. CDR3 sequence (DNA): TGTGCCAGCAGTTACAGGGGAGGGTCTGGAAACACCATATATTTT.

The sample holds one count of this clone. The chain uses TRBV19 and TRBJ1-1; D is uncertain. This CDR3 has 12 residues. Germline V gives CDR1 LNHDA, CDR2 SQIVND (reference sequence). Trimming took 9 bases from V and 3 from J, leaving 11 bases between them. This CDR3 is CASSGGDTEAFF. CDR3 DNA: TGTGCCAGCTCCGGCGGGGACACTGAAGCTTTCTTT.

The chain's CDR3 is CATSRISEGYTF. CDR3 sequence (DNA): TGTGCCACCAGCAGGATATCGGAAGGGTACACCTTC. The chain employs TRBV15 and TRBJ1-2; D remains ambiguous. Germline-derived CDR1 and CDR2 are LNHNV and YYDKDF (reference sequence). The V and J ends lost 3 bases and 11 bases respectively, with 13 bases between them. The CDR3 runs 12 residues. The full variable domain, in which reference TRBV15 and TRBJ1-2 provide the parts outside the CDR3, is DAMVIQNPRYQVTQFGKPVTLSCSQTLNHNVMYWYQQKSSQAPKLLFHYYDKDFNNEADTPDNFQSRRPNTSFCFLDIRSPGLGDTAMYLCATSRISEGYTFGSGTRLTVV.

The chain recombines TRBV6-2 or TRBV6-3 with TRBJ1-5; 8 bases agree with TRBD1. The J segment lost 7 bases and the V segment lost 4 bases, leaving 9 bases of the junction unmatched. The CDR3 covers 15 residues. CDR1 is MNHEY and CDR2 is SVGEGT in the germline V gene. DNA of the CDR3: TGTGCCAGCAGTTGGCGGACAGGGCGAACCCAGCCCCAGCATTTT. Amino acids: CASSWRTGRTQPQHF.

CDR3 protein: CASSLGGIGNQPQHF. The CDR3 bases are TGTGCCAGCAGCTTAGGGGGGATTGGCAATCAGCCCCAGCATTTT. The chain joins TRBV7-9 to TRBJ1-5; weak D call: TRBD1 (5 bases). The V gene's germline CDR1 is SEHNR and CDR2 FQNEAQ (reference sequence). Trimming cost V 1 base and J 2 bases, with 9 bases left between them. The CDR3 runs 15 residues.

The chain recombines TRBV7-2 with TRBJ2-7, with D unclear. CDR3 length: 12 amino acids. V was pared by 5 bases and J by 0 bases, with 5 bases between. Germline CDR1 and CDR2: SGHTA and FQGNSA. CDR3 nucleotides: TGTGCCAGCAGCGGGGACTCCTACGAGCAGTACTTC. Its translation is CASSGDSYEQYF.

The V and J genes are TRBV24-1 and TRBJ2-5, with D hard to call. CDR3 size: 13 residues. The V end lost 3 bases, the J end lost 4 bases, and 8 bases lay between the germline ends. Germline CDR1 and CDR2: KGHDR and SFDVKD. CDR3 loop: CATSDATIETQYF. CDR3 in DNA: TGTGCCACCAGTGATGCCACGATAGAGACCCAGTACTTC.

This rearrangement joins TRBV10-2 to TRBJ2-7; no definite D call. The V gene lost 10 bases and the J gene lost 0 bases, with 7 bases spanning the gap. The length of the CDR3 is 11 residues. Germline V gene lookup returns CDR1 WSHSY and CDR2 SAAADI. CDR3 nucleotide sequence: TGCGCCACGACCTCCTCCTACGAGCAGTACTTC. It is translated as CATTSSYEQYF.

The rearrangement joins TRBV7-2 to TRBJ2-1, with 7 nucleotides matching TRBD1. The CDR3 contains 14 residues. V gave up 4 bases and J gave up 7 bases; unmatched junction bases: 7. Germline CDR1 reads SGHTA; CDR2 reads FQGNSA. CDR3: CASSYDRARNEQFF. CDR3 DNA: TGTGCCAGCAGCTACGACAGGGCGAGGAATGAGCAGTTCTTC.

The rearrangement uses TRBV13 and TRBJ2-2, with D possibly being TRBD2 (5 bases). Trimming pared 4 bases from V and 3 bases from J, leaving 18 bases between. CDR1 is PRHDT, CDR2 FYEKMQ, per germline (reference sequence). The length of the CDR3 is 17 residues. The CDR3 here is CASSSTGWEWHTGELFF. CDR3 DNA: TGTGCCAGCAGCTCGACGGGATGGGAGTGGCACACCGGGGAGCTGTTTTTT.

This clone was counted once. The chain couples TRBV7-2 to TRBJ1-5, with TRBD1 identical over 8 bases. The CDR3 consists of 13 residues. The germline V gene has CDR1 SGHTA and CDR2 FQGNSA. With 0 bases clipped from V and 10 bases from J, the junction kept 2 bases outside the gene matches. As DNA, the CDR3 is TGTGCCAGCAGCTTAGCCGACAGGGGACCCCAGCATTTT. This gives the protein CASSLADRGPQHF.

CDR3 sequence (DNA): TGTGCCAGCAGTCGGGGGGGGGCTGGTCAGCCCCAGCATTTT. This translates into CASSRGGAGQPQHF. The gene calls are TRBV28 and TRBJ1-5; maybe TRBD1 (6 bases). V was trimmed by 5 bases and J by 6 bases, leaving 14 bases between them. The CDR3 has 14 amino acids. Germline CDR1 MDHEN, CDR2 SYDVKM. Supplemented by reference TRBV28 and TRBJ1-5, the full variable domain reads DVKVTQSSRYLVKRTGEKVFLECVQDMDHENMFWYRQDPGLGLRLIYFSYDVKMKEKGDIPEGYSVSREKKERFSLILESASTNQTSMYLCASSRGGAGQPQHFGDGTRLSIL.